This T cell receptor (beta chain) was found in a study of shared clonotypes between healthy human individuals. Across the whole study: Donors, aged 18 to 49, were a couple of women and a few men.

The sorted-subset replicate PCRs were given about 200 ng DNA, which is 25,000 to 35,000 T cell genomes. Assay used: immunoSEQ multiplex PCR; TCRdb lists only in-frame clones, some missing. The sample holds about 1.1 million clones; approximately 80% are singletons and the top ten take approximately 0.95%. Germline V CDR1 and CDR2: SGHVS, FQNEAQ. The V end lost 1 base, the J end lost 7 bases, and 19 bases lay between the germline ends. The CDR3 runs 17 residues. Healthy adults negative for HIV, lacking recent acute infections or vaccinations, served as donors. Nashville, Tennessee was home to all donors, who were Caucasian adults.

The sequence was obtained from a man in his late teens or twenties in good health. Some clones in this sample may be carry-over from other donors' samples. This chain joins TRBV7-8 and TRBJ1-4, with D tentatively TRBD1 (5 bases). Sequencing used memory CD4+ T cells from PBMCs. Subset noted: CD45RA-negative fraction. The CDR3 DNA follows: TGTGCCAGCAGCTTAGGAGTGCGTTTCAGGGAGGGTGAAAAACTGTTTTTT. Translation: CASSLGVRFREGEKLFF.